One TCR beta chain is described in this entry. Using immunoSEQ multiplex PCR, the repertoire was profiled, and TCRdb retains in-frame clones only, with some absent. The sample carries about 64,000 clones, approximately 82% recorded once. The source of the sample is a study of OX40 agonist ivuxolimab in advanced cancers. Per germline, CDR1 SGHRS and CDR2 YFSETQ. This CDR3 comprises 16 residues. After removal of 3 bases from V and 4 bases from J, the junction contained 6 bases not matched to a gene. This chain connects TRBV5-1 to TRBJ2-2; TRBD2 matches at 10 bases. Specimen: CD4+ or CD8+ T cells sorted from blood, collected in a trial of the OX40 agonist ivuxolimab. The clonotype comes from an adult with an advanced solid tumor such as melanoma, head and neck, liver or kidney cancer. As DNA, the CDR3 is TGCGCCAGCAGCTCTCTAGCGGGAGTGGGCACCGGGGAGCTGTTTTTT. It yields the protein CASSSLAGVGTGELFF.